This is a list of T cell receptor beta chains from one sample in a study of multiple sclerosis patients with progressive multifocal leukoencephalopathy. Repertoires were generated with immunoSEQ multiplex PCR, while TCRdb's copy carries only in-frame clones and drops some. The table lists roughly 28,000 clones, 88% of them singletons, with 0.9% to 1.2% in the top ten. The sample consisted of PBMCs. Source of these receptors: a human donor with multiple sclerosis. The CDR3 runs from the conserved cysteine through the conserved F or W. D genes are given only for firm matches. Only part of the rows carry a size: once, few, many, or a class if the clone is expanded.

TRBV7-9	.	TRBJ2-4	TRBD2	TGTGCCAGCAGCCACCGTAGCGGGGGGGCGTCGGCCAAAAACATTCAGTACTTC	CASSHRSGGASAKNIQYF
TRBV18	.	TRBJ1-1	.	TGTGCCAGCTCACCACCCGGCAGAATGAACACTGAAGCTTTCTTT	CASSPPGRMNTEAFF
TRBV7-8	once	TRBJ2-7	.	TGTGCCAGCAGCACGAGACAGGTACTCGAGCAGTACTTC	CASSTRQVLEQYF
TRBV5-6	.	TRBJ2-3	TRBD2	TGTGCCAGCAGCTTGTCAACTAGCGGGGGGGCCCACATGGATACGCAGTATTTT	CASSLSTSGGAHMDTQYF
TRBV6-5	few	TRBJ1-5	.	TGTGCCAGCAGTGAAGTCCCAGAGAATCAGCCCCAGCATTTT	CASSEVPENQPQHF
TRBV6-5	.	TRBJ2-5	.	TGTGCCAGCAGTTACGGGGAGGAGGGCGGGGAGACCCAGTACTTC	CASSYGEEGGETQYF
TRBV10-3	.	TRBJ1-1	TRBD1	TGTGCCACCATGGACAGGGGTAATGAAGCTTTCTTT	CATMDRGNEAFF
TRBV29-1	.	TRBJ2-1	.	TGCAGCGTTTTCAGTCTAAATAGGGGCTACAATGAGCAGTTCTTC	CSVFSLNRGYNEQFF
TRBV9	.	TRBJ2-5	.	TGTGCCAGCAGCGCCCAGGGGCGGGCCGACCAAGAGACCCAGTACTTC	CASSAQGRADQETQYF
TRBV6-6	.	TRBJ1-2	TRBD1	TGTGCCAGCAGTTTGCCGACAGGGGATGGCTACACCTTC	CASSLPTGDGYTF
TRBV6-6	.	TRBJ1-2	TRBD1	TGTGCCAGCAGTTACAAGGGGGCTCACTATGGCTACACCTTC	CASSYKGAHYGYTF
TRBV7-9	.	TRBJ1-3	TRBD1	TGTGCCAGCAGCTTAGCGACAGGGTCCTCTGGAAACACCATATATTTT	CASSLATGSSGNTIYF
TRBV10-2	.	TRBJ1-1	.	TGCGCCAGCAAACTGTTGGGCAGGGGCGTCATGAACACTGAAGCTTTCTTT	CASKLLGRGVMNTEAFF
TRBV5-1	once	TRBJ2-1	.	TGCGCCAGCAGCTTATCAGGGGAGTTTGTCTACAATGAGCAGTTCTTC	CASSLSGEFVYNEQFF
TRBV29-1	.	TRBJ1-2	TRBD1	TGCAGCGCTCCGGGACAGGGGGCCAATGGCTACACCTTC	CSAPGQGANGYTF
TRBV19	.	TRBJ1-2	TRBD1	TGTGCCAGCAATCGACAGGGAGCTAACTATGGCTACACCTTC	CASNRQGANYGYTF
TRBV7-9	.	TRBJ1-2	.	TGTGCCAGCAGCGGCGTGGGCCCTACGGAGGGCTACACCTTC	CASSGVGPTEGYTF
TRBV4-3	.	TRBJ2-7	.	TGCGCCAGCAGCCAAGATCTGGGCAGGGCCTCCTACGAGCAGTACTTC	CASSQDLGRASYEQYF